Listed below are T cell receptor beta chains from one sample, sequenced in a study of TIL therapy for anti-PD-1-resistant metastatic lung cancer. The assay was immunoSEQ multiplex PCR, and TCRdb's table has in-frame clones only and misses some. In the table there are some 60,000 clones, around 70% of which are singletons. The sequencing here drew on blood, taken at baseline. The receptors shown here come from a person between 25 and 80 years old with non-small cell lung cancer. The CDR3 runs from the conserved cysteine through the conserved F or W. The D gene is left open where the match is weak. Part of the rows lack a size; the others show once, few, many or a class for expanded clones.

J gene	V gene	clone size	D gene	CDR3 protein	CDR3 DNA
TRBJ2-5	TRBV19	NA	NA	CASSIAQFPETQYF	TGTGCCAGTAGTATAGCGCAGTTTCCAGAGACCCAGTACTTC
TRBJ2-5	TRBV6-1	few	NA	CASSSTGWGETQYF	TGTGCCAGCAGTTCCACAGGGTGGGGGGAGACCCAGTACTTC
TRBJ1-5	TRBV7-2	few	NA	CASSQDFGAQHF	TGTGCCAGCAGCCAGGATTTCGGGGCCCAGCATTTT
TRBJ1-5	TRBV5-1	NA	TRBD1	CASSPRLTGGSNQPQHF	TGCGCCAGCAGCCCACGCCTGACAGGGGGGAGCAATCAGCCCCAGCATTTT
TRBJ1-2	TRBV6-6	NA	NA	CASSAREAHGYTF	TGTGCCAGCAGTGCCCGGGAGGCTCATGGCTACACCTTC
TRBJ1-5	TRBV7-2	NA	NA	CASSLGFGGQPQHF	TGTGCCAGCAGCTTAGGGTTTGGGGGTCAGCCCCAGCATTTT
TRBJ1-4	TRBV7-6	few	NA	CASSGVYEKLFF	TGTGCCAGCTCGGGTGTTTATGAAAAACTGTTTTTT
TRBJ1-1	TRBV20-1	few	NA	CSAQENTEAFF	TGCAGTGCTCAGGAGAACACTGAAGCTTTCTTT
TRBJ2-1	TRBV5-1	NA	NA	CASSTGGPSSYNEQFF	TGCGCCAGCAGCACCGGGGGGCCAAGCTCCTACAATGAGCAGTTCTTC
TRBJ1-1	TRBV6-4	NA	TRBD1	CASSQGDGGEAFF	TGTGCCAGCAGCCAGGGGGATGGTGGTGAAGCTTTCTTT
TRBJ2-7	TRBV10-2	NA	TRBD1	CASSLEAGTGGYEQYF	TGCGCCAGCAGTCTAGAAGCCGGGACAGGGGGCTACGAGCAGTACTTC
TRBJ2-1	TRBV25-1	NA	NA	CASSEPWTENEQFF	TGTGCCAGCAGTGAACCCTGGACAGAAAATGAGCAGTTCTTC
TRBJ2-7	TRBV18	NA	NA	CASSPPVLGEQYF	TGTGCCAGCTCACCACCGGTCCTAGGAGAGCAGTACTTC
TRBJ2-5	TRBV1	NA	NA	CTSSHLAGVSGNQETQYF	TGCACCAGCAGCCACCTAGCGGGAGTAAGCGGGAACCAAGAGACCCAGTACTTC
TRBJ2-5	TRBV7-2	NA	TRBD2	CASSLVLSGIDQETQYF	TGTGCCAGCAGCTTAGTTCTCAGCGGGATCGACCAAGAGACCCAGTACTTC
TRBJ2-7	TRBV7-2	NA	NA	CASSLKRDTFPLYEQYF	TGTGCCAGCAGCTTGAAGAGAGACACTTTTCCCCTCTACGAGCAGTACTTC
TRBJ2-2	TRBV5-1	NA	TRBD1	CASSFSGTGGTGELFF	TGCGCCAGCAGCTTCTCCGGGACAGGGGGCACCGGGGAGCTGTTTTTT
TRBJ2-4	TRBV5-1	once	NA	CASSLGGSKNIQYF	TGCGCCAGCAGCTTGGGGGGAAGCAAAAACATTCAGTACTTC
TRBJ2-3	TRBV6-5	NA	NA	CASSQGLPDTQYF	TGTGCCAGCTCACAGGGACTCCCAGATACGCAGTATTTT
TRBJ1-2	TRBV2	NA	NA	CASVGPRFTNYGYTF	TGTGCCAGCGTCGGACCCCGGTTCACTAACTATGGCTACACCTTC
TRBJ2-7	TRBV27	NA	TRBD2	CASSLKVAGGEQYF	TGTGCCAGCAGTTTAAAGGTAGCGGGAGGCGAGCAGTACTTC
TRBJ2-7	TRBV20-1	NA	NA	CSARRGYEQYF	TGCAGTGCTAGACGGGGTTACGAGCAGTACTTC
TRBJ1-1	TRBV9	few	NA	CASSARGMNTEAFF	TGTGCCAGCAGCGCCAGGGGTATGAACACTGAAGCTTTCTTT
TRBJ1-1	TRBV4-2	few	NA	CASSQGSGPMNTEAFF	TGTGCCAGCAGCCAAGGATCAGGGCCCATGAACACTGAAGCTTTCTTT